The clone carrying this T cell receptor (beta chain) showed up many times. The target antigen is unknown. The data are from a study of molecular identifiers for immune sequencing clone quantification. Previously described methods and listed TCR primers were employed for the bulk TCR libraries. TCRdb recomputed calls from the PCR reads with MiXCR, one row per CDR3 protein. Found here are some 35,000 distinct CDR3 sequences, roughly 19% of them singletons; the top ten hold about 1.2%. Points from the study as a whole: Clones of above 20 RNA copies carried over 98% of effector molecules; in naive cells they carried under 1%.

Per the germline V gene, CDR1 is LGHNA and CDR2 is YSLEER. This CDR3 contains 16 residues. The V gene lost 1 base and the J gene lost 0 bases, with 10 bases spanning the gap. The material sequenced was naive CD8+ T cells from blood, with Jurkat cell RNA spiked in. The subset denotes: FACS-sorted CD8+CD4-CCR7+CD45RA+ naive T cells. This receptor was taken from a human donor in good health. Some libraries in this study had Jurkat cell RNA spiked in. The V and J genes are TRBV4-3 and TRBJ1-3, with D hard to call. Written as DNA, the CDR3 is TGCGCCAGCAGCCAAGGGCGGTGGAACTCTGGAAACACCATATATTTT. Amino acids: CASSQGRWNSGNTIYF.